This T cell receptor beta chain was found in a study of T cells in Graves' hyperthyroidism and ophthalmopathy. RNA transcripts were the template for amplifying TCR beta CDR3 regions. An initial round of RT-PCR targeting the TCR CDR3 relied on the HTBI primer set. TCRdb passed the multiplex PCR reads through MiXCR, listing each CDR3 protein once. Of fewer than 750,000 distinct CDR3 sequences listed, about 15% were seen once; the top ten hold around 13%. This clonotype was recorded at least ten times. Germline V gene data show CDR1 as DFQATT and CDR2 as SNEGSKA (reference sequence). The CDR3 sequence is 14 residues long. J gave up 1 base and V 5 bases, and 5 bases lay outside the gene matches. Any patient presenting with uncontrolled infection, other autoimmune disease, pregnancy or lactation was left out. An approximately 10 ml volume of fresh peripheral blood provided the PBMCs.

The sequenced sample consisted of blood. The rearrangement uses TRBV20-1 and TRBJ1-5; TRBD1 matches at 7 bases. The receptor was derived from a woman aged 45-65 years with Graves' ophthalmopathy. In nucleotides, the CDR3 is TGCAGTGCTCAGGGGGAGGGGAGCAATCAGCCCCAGCATTTT. Amino acids: CSAQGEGSNQPQHF.